Described below is a single T cell receptor beta chain sequence and its context. Trimming took 5 bases from V and 3 from J, leaving 19 bases between them. This CDR3 is 16 amino acids long. CDR1 and CDR2 from the germline V gene are SGHTA and FQGNSA. The data belong to a study of blood T cell repertoires in COVID-19. About the study: COVID-19 samples, acute and convalescent, were from the United States, Italy and Spain. PBMCs, B-cell-depleted T cells, or T cells were the source of the cDNA or gDNA that made up the material.

Original processing notes: Quantification of nucleated cells was approximated via reference gene primer amplification. Measured with immunoSEQ multiplex PCR; TCRdb has only the in-frame clones, and not every one. Clonal size and the V and J genes are those of that table, whereas D and trimming came from the DNA. In the table there are about 40,000 clones, roughly four fifths of which are singletons. Input material: peripheral blood. The receptor comes from a woman aged 60-75 years with acute or convalescent COVID-19. The chain is built from TRBV7-2 and TRBJ1-1, with a tentative D call TRBD1 (5 bases). CDR3 nucleotide sequence: TGTGCCAGCAGCCAACTAGCAGGGAGGGTGGACACTGAAGCTTTCTTT. It yields the protein CASSQLAGRVDTEAFF.